The 23 T cell receptor beta chains listed next were all sequenced from one sample in a study of graft-versus-host responses after intestinal transplantation. Measured with immunoSEQ multiplex PCR; TCRdb has only the in-frame clones, and not every one. This sample has about 86,000 clones; about 87% occur once, and the top ten carry approximately 0.28%. Antigens for these TCRs are unknown. The specimen was unstimulated CD4+ T cells sorted from spleen or lymph node cells, collected before transplant. The receptors were gathered from a human donor who was the organ donor for an intestinal transplant.

The chain's CDR3 is CASSLPGATSYEQYF. The CDR3 DNA reads as TGTGCCAGCAGCTTACCAGGGGCCACATCCTACGAGCAGTACTTC. This chain links TRBV5-6 with TRBJ2-7; possible D gene TRBD1, 6 bases. V was shortened by 2 bases and J by 1 base, with 13 bases between the two germline ends. Germline-derived CDR1 and CDR2 are SGHDT and YYEEEE. This CDR3 region has 15 residues.

V gene TRBV7-8 combines with J gene TRBJ1-2; the D gene is possibly TRBD1 (5 bases). V was pared by 3 bases and J by 8 bases, with 13 bases between. The CDR3 loop spans 13 amino acids. Germline CDR1 is SGHVS and CDR2 is FQNEAQ. The CDR3: CASSFTLAGGYTF. The CDR3 DNA reads as TGTGCCAGCAGCTTCACCCTGGCAGGGGGCTACACCTTC.

This chain joins TRBV5-1 and TRBJ1-1; TRBD1 agrees at 9 bases. The junction had 4 bases not matched to a gene; V was cut back by 3 bases and J by 4 bases. This CDR3 region has 14 residues. CDR1 is SGHRS, CDR2 YFSETQ, per germline. CDR3 protein: CASSSQGASTEAFF. The CDR3 coding sequence is TGCGCCAGCAGCTCACAGGGGGCGAGCACTGAAGCTTTCTTT. Full variable domain (rest looked up from reference TRBV5-1 and TRBJ1-1): KAGVTQTPRYLIKTRGQQVTLSCSPISGHRSVSWYQQTPGQGLQFLFEYFSETQRNKGNFPGRFSGRQFSNSRSEMNVSTLELGDSALYLCASSSQGASTEAFFGQGTRLTVV.

V is TRBV7-3 and J is TRBJ2-6; TRBD1 agrees at 8 bases. From germline, CDR1 is SGHTA and CDR2 FQGTGA. CDR3 size: 15 residues. V gave up 4 bases and J gave up 4 bases; unmatched junction bases: 3. The CDR3 region is CASSWTGLGANVLTF. CDR3 DNA sequence: TGTGCCAGCAGCTGGACAGGGCTAGGGGCCAACGTCCTGACTTTC.

The chain has TRBV9 and TRBJ2-3; 8 bases fit TRBD2. CDR1 SGDLS and CDR2 YYNGEE come from the germline V gene. The CDR3 sequence is 16 residues long. After removal of 0 bases from V and 2 bases from J, the junction contained 5 bases not matched to a gene. The CDR3, as DNA: TGTGCCAGCAGCGTAGGCCTAGCGGGTAACACAGATACGCAGTATTTT. Encoded protein: CASSVGLAGNTDTQYF.

As regards this clone: A read error may produce the germline difference seen at one junction end. This chain uses TRBV28 with TRBJ2-2, with 8 bases lining up with TRBD2. Germline V gene data show CDR1 as MDHEN and CDR2 as SYDVKM. This CDR3 region has 15 residues. CDR3 residues: CASSLGGANTEELFF. CDR3 bases: TGTGCCAGCAGCCTCGGGGGGGCTAACACCGAGGAGCTGTTTTTT.

The chain employs TRBV30 and TRBJ1-6, with 9 bases lining up with TRBD1. Trimming took 4 bases from V and 10 from J; bases not matched to a gene: 5. This CDR3 spans 13 amino acids. Looked up from germline, CDR1 is GTSNPN and CDR2 is SVGIG (reference sequence). The CDR3 DNA reads as TGTGCCTGGAAGGGACAGGGAGAGTCACCCCTCCACTTT. It codes for CAWKGQGESPLHF. Drawing the rest from reference TRBV30 and TRBJ1-6, the complete variable domain is SQTIHQWPATLVQPVGSPLSLECTVEGTSNPNLYWYRQAAGRGLQLLFYSVGIGQISSEVPQNLSASRPQDRQFILSSKKLLLSDSGFYLCAWKGQGESPLHFGNGTRLTVT.

V is TRBV11-2 and J is TRBJ1-1; 9 bases line up with TRBD1. V trimming: 5 bases; J trimming: 5 bases; junction bases outside the gene matches: 6. The CDR3 totals 14 residues. The germline gives CDR1 SGHAT, CDR2 FQNNGV. The CDR3 sequence: CASSGRQGGTEAFF. As DNA, the CDR3 is TGTGCCAGCAGCGGACGACAGGGGGGGACTGAAGCTTTCTTT.

The CDR3 DNA reads TGTGCCAGCTCACCACCCGCAGGCTACGAGCAGTACTTC. Amino acid sequence: CASSPPAGYEQYF. The V call is TRBV18, the J call TRBJ2-7; no clear D. This CDR3 contains 13 residues. Trimming shortened V by 0 bases and J by 3 bases, and 6 bases separated the two germline ends. Germline V gives CDR1 KGHSH, CDR2 LQKENI. Drawing the rest from reference TRBV18 and TRBJ2-7, the complete variable domain is NAGVMQNPRHLVRRRGQEARLRCSPMKGHSHVYWYRQLPEEGLKFMVYLQKENIIDESGMPKERFSAEFPKEGPSILRIQQVVRGDSAAYFCASSPPAGYEQYFGPGTRLTVT.

This rearrangement joins TRBV4-3 to TRBJ2-1; D is undetermined. CDR1 and CDR2 (germline): LGHNA, YSLEER. Trimming took 4 bases from V and 8 from J, leaving 12 bases between them. There are 13 residues in the CDR3. Here the CDR3 reads CASSLYTNDEQFF. The CDR3 DNA is TGCGCCAGCAGCCTTTATACTAACGATGAGCAGTTCTTC.

The rearrangement joins TRBV10-1 to TRBJ1-2, with D unclear. There are 10 residues in the CDR3. The V and J ends lost 4 bases and 8 bases respectively, with 5 bases between them. Germline CDR1 reads WNHNN; CDR2 reads SYGVQD (reference sequence). The CDR3 spells CASSGQGYTF. CDR3 sequence (DNA): TGCGCCAGCAGTGGCCAGGGCTACACCTTC.

This clone has a single count. The gene calls are TRBV5-6 and TRBJ2-6, with D possibly TRBD1 on 5 matching bases. In germline, CDR1 is SGHDT, CDR2 YYEEEE. Between the trimmed V and J ends, which lost 0 bases and 2 bases, there was a span of 12 bases. The CDR3 sequence is 17 residues long. The CDR3 DNA reads TGTGCCAGCAGCTTGGATTTTTCAGGGCCTGGGGCCAACGTCCTGACTTTC. Amino acids: CASSLDFSGPGANVLTF.

This clone occurred a few times. The genes are TRBV19 and TRBJ2-2, with 7 positions matching TRBD1. With V trimmed by 2 bases and J by 6 bases, 6 bases remained unmatched. The CDR3 has 15 residues. The germline V gene encodes CDR1 LNHDA and CDR2 SQIVND (reference sequence). CDR3 in DNA: TGTGCCAGTAGTATAAGTGACAGGGTGGCCGGGGAGCTGTTTTTT. It yields the protein CASSISDRVAGELFF.

This sequence joins TRBV18 and TRBJ2-5, with 7 bases identical to TRBD1. The J call may be mistaken, given a closer DNA end match to TRBJ2-7. CDR3 size: 13 residues. CDR1 is KGHSH, CDR2 LQKENI, per germline. This chain's CDR3 is CASSPGTAYEQYF. The CDR3 coding sequence is TGTGCCAGCTCACCGGGGACAGCCTACGAGCAGTACTTC.

The CDR3 bases are TGTGCCAGCAGCTCTGGGCAGGGGATACGGTCACCCCTCCACTTT. It codes for CASSSGQGIRSPLHF. The gene calls are TRBV5-4 and TRBJ1-6; D perhaps matches TRBD1 (6 bases). The CDR3 loop spans 15 amino acids. Germline V gene sequence: CDR1 SGHNT, CDR2 YYREEE (reference sequence). Trimming removed 3 bases from V and 10 bases from J, with 17 bases in between.

V is TRBV5-1 and J is TRBJ2-3; TRBD1 aligns across 8 bases. Trimming cost V 4 bases and J 5 bases; bases outside gene matches: 6. Per germline, CDR1 SGHRS and CDR2 YFSETQ. The CDR3 sequence is 14 residues long. The CDR3 DNA is TGCGCCAGCAGCGTGGGACAGGCGGAAGATACGCAGTATTTT. This encodes CASSVGQAEDTQYF.

This chain connects TRBV15 to TRBJ2-2; 8 nucleotides agree with TRBD1. CDR3 length equals 16 residues. CDR1 is LNHNV, CDR2 YYDKDF, per germline (reference sequence). V lost 1 base, J lost 2 bases, and 3 bases stayed unmatched. As DNA, the CDR3 is TGTGCCACCAGCAGAGCGACAGGGGTTAACACCGGGGAGCTGTTTTTT. This gives the protein CATSRATGVNTGELFF.

The V call is TRBV5-1, the J call TRBJ2-1, with 8 nucleotides matching TRBD2. J lost 9 bases, V lost 4 bases, and 15 bases had no gene match. Germline CDR1 is SGHRS and CDR2 is YFSETQ. The CDR3 contains 16 residues. CDR3 DNA sequence: TGCGCCAGCAGCAAAAGCGGGGGAAAACCCCACCCTGAGCAGTTCTTC. Translated, it gives CASSKSGGKPHPEQFF.

The gene calls are TRBV6-6 and TRBJ1-4; TRBD1 aligns across 7 bases. The CDR3 spans 14 residues. The J segment lost 4 bases and the V segment lost 5 bases, leaving 4 bases of the junction unmatched. Germline V gene data show CDR1 as MNHNY and CDR2 as SVGAGI (reference sequence). In DNA form, the CDR3 reads TGTGCCAGCAGTGGCGGGACAGTTAATGAAAAACTGTTTTTT. Protein sequence: CASSGGTVNEKLFF.

The gene calls are TRBV7-3 and TRBJ2-1, with 12 bases that match TRBD2. Germline CDR1 SGHTA, CDR2 FQGTGA. This CDR3 contains 16 residues. V gave up 5 bases and J gave up 1 base; unmatched junction bases: 3. The CDR3 DNA follows: TGTGCCAGCAGCCCTAGCGGGGGGGTTTCCTACAATGAGCAGTTCTTC. Its protein is CASSPSGGVSYNEQFF.

The rearrangement uses TRBV19 and TRBJ1-1; D unresolved. The CDR3 loop spans 12 amino acids. Germline lookup yields CDR1 LNHDA and CDR2 SQIVND (reference sequence). V was trimmed by 6 bases and J by 3 bases, leaving 8 bases between them. CDR3 nucleotides: TGTGCCAGTAGGGCCCGGGACACTGAAGCTTTCTTT. Translated: CASRARDTEAFF.

The count of this clone is one. CDR3: CASSYLLPDQDNEQFF. Written as DNA, the CDR3 is TGTGCCAGCAGCTATCTACTCCCCGATCAGGACAATGAGCAGTTCTTC. J is TRBJ2-1 and V is TRBV5-4, with unresolved D. Between the trimmed V and J ends, which lost 3 bases and 5 bases, there was a span of 18 bases. CDR1 and CDR2 (germline): SGHNT, YYREEE (reference sequence). The CDR3 sequence is 16 residues long.

V and J are TRBV7-2 and TRBJ2-3, with D perhaps matching TRBD1 (5 bases). The CDR3 is made up of 15 amino acids. Germline V CDR1 and CDR2: SGHTA, FQGNSA. The V and J ends lost 5 bases and 2 bases respectively, with 14 bases between them. The CDR3 here is CASSPRTLNTDTQYF. CDR3 bases: TGTGCCAGCAGCCCTAGGACACTGAACACAGATACGCAGTATTTT.